The entry below gives a single T cell receptor (beta chain) sequence along with its context. The antigen remains undetermined. The sample has other DNA sequences that encode this CDR3 too. These data are taken from a study of shared clonotypes between healthy human individuals. Germline V gene data show CDR1 as DFQATT and CDR2 as SNEGSKA (reference sequence). Trimming removed 6 bases at V and 4 bases at J, with 8 bases between. The CDR3 loop spans 11 amino acids. Study-wide findings and caveats: Sequencing depth was expected to affect clonotype sharing among donors. Memory subsets generally showed smaller estimated richness than naive subsets did.

Generated by immunoSEQ multiplex PCR, the TCRdb table keeps only in-frame clones and is missing some. The data contain a few million clones, approximately 95% of them singletons. Sequenced input: naive CD4+ T cells from PBMCs. The subset: CD45RA+ positively selected. The chain carries TRBV20-1 and TRBJ2-3; D is possibly TRBD2 (6 bases). This receptor was taken from a man younger than 30 in good health. Some clones in this sample may be carry-over from other donors' samples. Here the CDR3 reads CSAKRADTQYF. Written as DNA, the CDR3 is TGCAGTGCCAAGCGGGCAGATACGCAGTATTTT.